This T cell receptor beta chain was retrieved from a study of siplizumab effects on memory and regulatory T cells. The CDR3 runs 16 residues. V shed 1 base, J shed 4 bases, and the junction held 1 base outside the gene matches. Germline assignment: CDR1 SGHTA and CDR2 FQGNSA. This clone is termed medium-sized. No antigen is known for it. General study findings and limits: Unstimulated subset assignment was obtained for only a minor fraction of alloreactive clones.

Profiling relied on immunoSEQ multiplex PCR, and the TCRdb table lists in-frame clones only, not all of them. The sample lists about 82,000 clones, roughly 87% occurring once. The chain has TRBV7-2 and TRBJ2-1, with 13 bases aligning to TRBD2. This TCR derives from a human donor in good health. The sequencing sample was made of Tregs sorted from blood. The CDR3: CASSLGLAGGYNEQFF. CDR3 DNA: TGTGCCAGCAGCTTAGGACTAGCGGGGGGATACAATGAGCAGTTCTTC.